This TCR beta chain was identified during a study of blood T cell repertoires in COVID-19. The method was immunoSEQ multiplex PCR; TCRdb's version includes in-frame clones alone and lacks a portion of them. This table holds hundreds of thousands of clones, 80% to 90% found once. J was trimmed by 3 bases and V by 2 bases; bases with no gene match: 4. From germline, CDR1 is SGHRS and CDR2 YFSETQ. The CDR3 length is 15 residues. As to this clone: Additional DNA sequences in this sample encode the identical CDR3.

This receptor was obtained from a man aged 18 to 29 who had recovered from COVID-19. The chain uses TRBV5-1 and TRBJ2-3; 9 bases align to TRBD2. The sequencing input was PBMCs or T cells enriched from blood (not recorded which). CDR3 sequence: CASSFSGSGTDTQYF. The CDR3 DNA reads as TGCGCCAGCAGCTTTAGCGGGAGCGGAACAGATACGCAGTATTTT.